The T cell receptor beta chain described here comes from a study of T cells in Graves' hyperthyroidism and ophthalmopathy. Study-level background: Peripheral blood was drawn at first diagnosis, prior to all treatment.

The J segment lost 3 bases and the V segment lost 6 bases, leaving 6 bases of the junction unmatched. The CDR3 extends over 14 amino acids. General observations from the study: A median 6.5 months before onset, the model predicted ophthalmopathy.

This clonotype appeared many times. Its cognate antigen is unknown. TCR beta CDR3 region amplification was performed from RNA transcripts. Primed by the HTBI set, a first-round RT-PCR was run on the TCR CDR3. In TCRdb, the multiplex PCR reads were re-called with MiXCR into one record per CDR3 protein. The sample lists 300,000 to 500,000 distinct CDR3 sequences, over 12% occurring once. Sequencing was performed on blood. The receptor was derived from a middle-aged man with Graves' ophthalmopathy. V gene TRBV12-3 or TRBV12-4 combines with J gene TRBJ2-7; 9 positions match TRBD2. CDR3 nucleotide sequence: TGTGCCAGCAGGGTTAGCGGGAGAAACTACGAGCAGTACTTC. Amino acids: CASRVSGRNYEQYF.